This TCR beta chain emerged from a study of tumor-infiltrating lymphocytes in primary liver carcinoma. Study summary: The patients, men and women alike, were aged 30 to 69 years.

Unsorted bulk tissue, about 20-32 mg of it, served as the source for co-extraction of RNA and DNA. Five distinct regions per tumor were sampled. Viable tumor cells exceeded 90% in all tumor samples. From about 490 ng of total RNA, TCR beta-specific cDNA was reverse-transcribed using a constant-region primer. Modified slightly, ARM-PCR produced TCR beta libraries over three nested multiplex PCR rounds. The study ran its first two PCR rounds for roughly 11 cycles each, using TRBV1-TRBV30 forward primers and a C-beta reverse primer. TCRdb itself ran the multiplex PCR reads through MiXCR, one entry per CDR3 protein. The sample holds tens of thousands of distinct CDR3 sequences; around 70% are singletons and the top ten take just under 20%. CDR3 length: 13 amino acids. Germline lookup yields CDR1 SGHAT and CDR2 FQNNGV. Remarks on this clonotype: An end of the junction differs from the germline gene, which may be a read error.

The sample comprised liver tumor tissue from sampling region 1. Subset noted: tumor region T1, superior pole. J is TRBJ2-2 and V is TRBV11-2, with D maybe TRBD2 (5 bases). The source of this sequence is a man aged 40-49 years with primary liver carcinoma and hepatitis B virus infection. The CDR3: CASNFNRVGELYF. DNA of the CDR3: TGTGCCAGCAACTTTAATCGGGTCGGGGAGCTGTATTTT.